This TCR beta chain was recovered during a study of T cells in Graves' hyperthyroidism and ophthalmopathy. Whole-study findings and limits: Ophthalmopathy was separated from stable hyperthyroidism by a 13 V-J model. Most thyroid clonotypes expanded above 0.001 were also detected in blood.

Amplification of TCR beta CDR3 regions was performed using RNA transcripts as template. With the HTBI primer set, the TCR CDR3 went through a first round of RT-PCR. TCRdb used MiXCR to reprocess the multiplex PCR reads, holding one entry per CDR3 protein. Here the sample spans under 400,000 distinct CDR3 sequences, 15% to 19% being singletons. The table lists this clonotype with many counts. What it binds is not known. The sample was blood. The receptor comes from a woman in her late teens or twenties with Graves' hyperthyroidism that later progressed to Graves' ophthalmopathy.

The chain's CDR3 is CASSDMGRGNEKLFF. DNA of the CDR3: TGTGCCAGCAGTGATATGGGCCGAGGGAATGAAAAACTGTTTTTT. V usage is TRBV2 and J usage is TRBJ1-4, with D uncertain. Looked up from germline, CDR1 is SNHLY and CDR2 is FYNNEI. The CDR3 spans 15 residues. V was shortened by 3 bases and J by 5 bases, with 13 bases between the two germline ends.